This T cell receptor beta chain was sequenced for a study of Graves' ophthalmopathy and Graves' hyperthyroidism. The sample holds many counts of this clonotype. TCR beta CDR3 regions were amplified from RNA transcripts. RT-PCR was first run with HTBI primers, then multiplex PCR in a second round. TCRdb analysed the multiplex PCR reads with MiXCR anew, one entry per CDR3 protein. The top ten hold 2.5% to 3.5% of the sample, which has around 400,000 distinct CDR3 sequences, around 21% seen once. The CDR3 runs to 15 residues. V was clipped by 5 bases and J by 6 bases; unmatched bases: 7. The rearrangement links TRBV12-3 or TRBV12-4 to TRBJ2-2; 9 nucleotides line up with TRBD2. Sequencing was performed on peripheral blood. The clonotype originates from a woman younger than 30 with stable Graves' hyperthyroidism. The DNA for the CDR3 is TGTGCCAGCAGTCTTACTAGCGGGTATGCCGGGGAGCTGTTTTTT. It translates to CASSLTSGYAGELFF.